Following are 6 T cell receptor beta chains from one sample sequenced in a study of CD8 T cells in ankylosing spondylitis. TCRdb processed the 5' RACE reads anew with MiXCR; each CDR3 protein has one entry. The sample has approximately 180,000 distinct CDR3 sequences, over 15% seen once. Input material: blood, either unsorted or a sorted T cell fraction (not recorded which). These receptors were taken from a male donor aged 10-35 years with ankylosing spondylitis or in good health (not recorded which).

This clonotype was seen repeatedly, ten times or more. The CDR3 coding sequence is TGTGCCAGCAGTTTCTTAGCGGGAGGGCTTTCAAGAGAGACCCAGTACTTC. Translation: CASSFLAGGLSRETQYF. The J gene is TRBJ2-5, the V gene TRBV12-3 or TRBV12-4; 11 bases are a match to TRBD2. The ends lost 3 bases at V and 4 bases at J; junction bases unmatched: 10. This CDR3 contains 17 residues.

This clonotype came up many times. This chain links TRBV20-1 with TRBJ2-7; TRBD1 matches at 7 bases. The CDR3 has 16 residues. J gave up 4 bases and V 0 bases, and 12 bases lay outside the gene matches. CDR1 DFQATT and CDR2 SNEGSKA come from the germline V gene (reference sequence). CDR3 residues: CSARDLFRQGVYEQYF. CDR3 DNA: TGCAGTGCTAGAGATCTTTTTCGGCAGGGGGTTTACGAGCAGTACTTC.

At least ten counts were recorded for this clonotype. This chain links TRBV6-5 with TRBJ1-5; D gene uncertain. CDR3 size: 12 residues. V lost 8 bases and J 4 bases, leaving 9 bases between the germline ends. The germline gives CDR1 MNHEY, CDR2 SVGAGI. Written as DNA, the CDR3 is TGTGCCAGCGGATCCAGGAATCAGCCCCAGCATTTT. Translated, it gives CASGSRNQPQHF.

V and J are TRBV3-1 and TRBJ1-5; D possibly corresponds to TRBD1 (6 bases). Trimming stripped 1 base from V and 0 bases from J, with 16 bases between. Germline V gene lookup returns CDR1 LGHDT and CDR2 YNNKEL (reference sequence). The CDR3 spans 18 residues. The CDR3 here is CASSQGRTYRDSNQPQHF. Here the CDR3 DNA reads TGTGCCAGCAGCCAAGGGCGAACTTACAGGGATAGCAATCAGCCCCAGCATTTT.

This clonotype occurred many times. The chain has TRBV7-7 and TRBJ1-1; D perhaps matches TRBD1 (6 bases). Trimming stripped 0 bases from V and 1 base from J, with 15 bases between. Germline V gives CDR1 SSHAT, CDR2 FNYEAQ (reference sequence). The CDR3 runs to 17 residues. The CDR3 region is CASSLARAGAPNTEAFF. The DNA of the CDR3 is TGTGCCAGCAGCTTAGCGCGGGCAGGGGCTCCGAACACTGAAGCTTTCTTT.

This clonotype was detected ten times or more. This chain uses TRBV5-6 with TRBJ1-5; no definite D call. This CDR3 spans 14 amino acids. Looked up from germline, CDR1 is SGHDT and CDR2 is YYEEEE. V was trimmed by 5 bases and J by 1 base, leaving 10 bases between them. The DNA for the CDR3 is TGTGCCAGCAGAGGCTTTCGGAGCAATCAGCCCCAGCATTTT. Protein sequence: CASRGFRSNQPQHF.